Listed below are T cell receptor beta chains from one sample, sequenced in a study of blood T cell repertoires in COVID-19. Sequencing was performed with immunoSEQ multiplex PCR; in TCRdb, only in-frame clones are kept and a portion is missing. In the table there are around 270,000 clones, around 87% of which are singletons. Sequencing was done on a sample of peripheral blood. The receptors stem from a woman aged 60-75 years with COVID-19, enrolled during active disease. Both conserved end residues are part of each CDR3. The order of the fields is clone size, J gene, V gene, CDR3 protein. Part of the rows lack a size; the others show once, few, many or a class for expanded clones.

>-|TRBJ1-3|TRBV9
CASSVFATPGQGKSGNTIYF
>-|TRBJ1-2|TRBV15
CATSRTRGDLYGYTF
>-|TRBJ1-1|TRBV28
CASSLWTGSGTEAFF
>-|TRBJ2-7|TRBV4-1
CASSLERQGAGYYEQYF
>-|TRBJ1-2|TRBV6-5
CASKRTGHYGYTF
>-|TRBJ2-7|TRBV28
CASKKTGPTYEQYF
>-|TRBJ2-1|TRBV7-9
CASSLDLAGAYEQFF
>few|TRBJ2-7|TRBV28
CASSIGWDRVDYEQYF
>-|TRBJ2-7|TRBV11-2
CASSLGTSGTYEQYF
>-|TRBJ2-7|TRBV9
CASSVEQGASYEQYF
>few|TRBJ2-7|TRBV6-2/TRBV6-3
CASSYSTRREQYF
>once|TRBJ2-5|TRBV5-1
CASSLEGYQETQYF
>-|TRBJ2-7|TRBV29-1
CSVGRGAGEQYF
>-|TRBJ1-1|TRBV5-5
CASSLSGVAEAFF
>-|TRBJ1-4|TRBV28
CASSLGLTGGFEKLFF
>-|TRBJ2-2|TRBV5-5
CASSFALAGSTGELFF
>-|TRBJ2-2|TRBV9
CASSQGRTELFF